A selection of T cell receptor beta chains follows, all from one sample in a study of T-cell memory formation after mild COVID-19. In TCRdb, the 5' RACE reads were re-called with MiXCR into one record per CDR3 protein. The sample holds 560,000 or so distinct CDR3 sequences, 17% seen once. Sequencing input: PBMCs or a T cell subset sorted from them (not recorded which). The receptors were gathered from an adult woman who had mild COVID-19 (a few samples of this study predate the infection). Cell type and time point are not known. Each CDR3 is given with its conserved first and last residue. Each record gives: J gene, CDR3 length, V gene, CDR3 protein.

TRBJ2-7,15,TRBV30,CAWSSGTGGSYEQYF
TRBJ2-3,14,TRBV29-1,CSAGEATSTDTQYF
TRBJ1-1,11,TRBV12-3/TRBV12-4,CASRGRAEAFF
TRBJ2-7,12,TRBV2,CASSPASTEQYF
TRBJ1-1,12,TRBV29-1,CSVELTGGEAFF
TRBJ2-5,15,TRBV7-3,CASSLSGGSFETQYF
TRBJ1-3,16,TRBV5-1,CASSPREGSSGNTIYF
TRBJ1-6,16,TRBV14,CASSQDRARRNSPLHF
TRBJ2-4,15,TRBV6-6,CASRTGLLAKNIQYF
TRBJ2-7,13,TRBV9,CASARDGAYEQYF
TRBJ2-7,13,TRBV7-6,CASTYEGSYEQYF
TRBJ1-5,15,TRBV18,CASSPTTGVGQPQHF
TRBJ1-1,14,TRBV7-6,CASSLRPGGTEAFF
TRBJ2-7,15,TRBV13,CASSPPSSGGYEQYF
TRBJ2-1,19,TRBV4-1,CASSQEPGGVAWGANEQFF
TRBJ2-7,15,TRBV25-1,CASSPEQGLDYEQYF
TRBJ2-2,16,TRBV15,CATSRDTGLSTGELFF
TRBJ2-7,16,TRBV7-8,CASSSRLTGGGYEQYF